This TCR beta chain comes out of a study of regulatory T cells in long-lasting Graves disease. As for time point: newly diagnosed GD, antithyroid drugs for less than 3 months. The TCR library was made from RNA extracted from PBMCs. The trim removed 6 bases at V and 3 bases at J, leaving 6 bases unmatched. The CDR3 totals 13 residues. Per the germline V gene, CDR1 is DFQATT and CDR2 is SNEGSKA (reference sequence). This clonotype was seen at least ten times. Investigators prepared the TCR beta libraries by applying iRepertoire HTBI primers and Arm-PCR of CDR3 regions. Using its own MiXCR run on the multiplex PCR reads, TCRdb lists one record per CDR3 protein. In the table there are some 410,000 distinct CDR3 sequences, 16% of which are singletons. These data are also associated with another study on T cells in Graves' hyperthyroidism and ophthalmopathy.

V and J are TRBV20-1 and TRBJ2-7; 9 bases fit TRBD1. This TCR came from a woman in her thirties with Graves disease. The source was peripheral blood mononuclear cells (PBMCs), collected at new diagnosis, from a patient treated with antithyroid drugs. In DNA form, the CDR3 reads TGCAGTGCAAGGGACAGGGTGGACTACGAGCAGTACTTC. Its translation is CSARDRVDYEQYF.